This T cell receptor beta chain was sequenced for a study of memory CD4+ T cells and cytomegalovirus serostatus. Looking at the study overall: Donors were healthy Belgian adults, under ten CMV seropositive and around 23 seronegative.

Germline CDR1 is MNHEY and CDR2 is SVGAGI. The CDR3 runs 14 residues. Trimming cost V 6 bases and J 2 bases, with 12 bases left between them. Comment on this clone: Antigen: not known.

Study outcomes and limitations: CD4+ memory repertoires contained about two fifths of the 164 reported CMV TCRbeta sequences.

Repertoires were generated with immunoSEQ multiplex PCR, while TCRdb's copy carries only in-frame clones and drops some. The sample lists tens of thousands of clones, roughly 78% occurring once. Single viable CD3+CD4+CD8-CD45RO+ cells were sorted as the memory CD4+ T cells. Serum IgG to CMV pp150, pp28, p38 and p52 defined serostatus. After thawing, CD4+ T cells were positively selected. Sequenced: memory CD4+ T cells from blood. J is TRBJ2-3 and V is TRBV6-5; D is possibly TRBD1 or TRBD2 (6 bases each). The receptor was isolated from an adult in good health and CMV-seronegative. Here the CDR3 reads CASRIRGHTDTQYF. The CDR3 DNA sequence: TGTGCCAGCAGGATCCGGGGGCACACAGATACGCAGTATTTT.